Sequencing of this TCR beta chain was carried out in a study of T cell responses to AZD1222 COVID-19 vaccine. Study-wide results and limits: The study sampled repertoires only after the peak T cell response.

Profiling relied on immunoSEQ multiplex PCR, and the TCRdb table lists in-frame clones only, not all of them. Among about 140,000 clones listed, 86% were seen once. CDR3 length equals 14 residues. Germline V lookup: CDR1 SGHNT, CDR2 YYREEE (reference sequence). V lost 1 base to trimming and J lost 7 bases; unmatched junction nucleotides: 3. In the case of this clone: Its matching antigen is unknown.

The sequenced sample was peripheral blood, obtained 28 days after the second AZD1222 dose. This TCR was sampled from an adult who received the AZD1222 COVID-19 vaccine. This chain joins TRBV5-4 and TRBJ1-4, with TRBD1 identical over 8 bases. As DNA, the CDR3 is TGTGCCAGCAGCTTGACAGGGGGAGGTGAAAAACTGTTTTTT. This codes for CASSLTGGGEKLFF.